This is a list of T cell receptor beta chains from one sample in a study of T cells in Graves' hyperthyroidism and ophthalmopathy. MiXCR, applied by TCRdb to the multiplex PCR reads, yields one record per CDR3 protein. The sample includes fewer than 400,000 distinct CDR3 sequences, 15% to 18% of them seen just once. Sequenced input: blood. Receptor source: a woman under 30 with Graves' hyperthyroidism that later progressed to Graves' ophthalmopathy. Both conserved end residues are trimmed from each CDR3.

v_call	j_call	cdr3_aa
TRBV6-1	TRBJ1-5	ASSRTGPYPQH
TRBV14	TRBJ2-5	ASSQAPTGIETQY
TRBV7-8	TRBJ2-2	ASSFSSGSGELF
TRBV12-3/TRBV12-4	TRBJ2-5	ASRLGTVQETQY
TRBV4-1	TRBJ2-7	ASSPFQGVGYEQY
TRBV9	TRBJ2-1	ASSPQTSGGEQF
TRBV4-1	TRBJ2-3	ASSHPGLLSTDTQY
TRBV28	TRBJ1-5	ASSSTPRRQH
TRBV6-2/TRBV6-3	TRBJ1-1	ASSRDRPDMNTEAF
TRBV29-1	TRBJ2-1	SVELGHRRYNEQF
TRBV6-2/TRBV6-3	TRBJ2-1	ASSYSGYNEQF
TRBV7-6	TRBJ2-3	ASSFLQGRRGDTQY
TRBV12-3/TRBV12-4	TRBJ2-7	ASSYLAGGGYEQY
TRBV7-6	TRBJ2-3	ASSFSGPTDTQY
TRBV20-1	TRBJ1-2	SAGTADYGYT
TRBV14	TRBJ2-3	ASSQRTGADTQY
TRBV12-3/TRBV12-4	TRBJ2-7	ASGMVYEQY
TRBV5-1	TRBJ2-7	ASSSGGLANSYEQY
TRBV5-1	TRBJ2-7	ASSIGQGVYEQY
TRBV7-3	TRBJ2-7	ASSLGGTGSYEQY
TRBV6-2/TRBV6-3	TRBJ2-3	ASTNQRASTDTQY
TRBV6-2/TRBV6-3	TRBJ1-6	ASSVLNSPLH
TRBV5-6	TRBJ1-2	ATKMTGPVSYGYT
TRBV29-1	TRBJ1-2	SVEPTGGSSYGYT
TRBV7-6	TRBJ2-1	ASSEREWSYNEQF
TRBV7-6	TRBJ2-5	PPGGTGTNQETQY
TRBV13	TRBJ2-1	ASSSGLAETAYNEQF
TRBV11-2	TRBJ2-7	ASSLQAGEGYEQY
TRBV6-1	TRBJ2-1	ASNPDTYNEQF
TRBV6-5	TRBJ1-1	ASSYRGAGTEAF
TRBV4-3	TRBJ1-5	ASSQGQGARPQH
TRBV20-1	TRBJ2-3	SAYTDTQY
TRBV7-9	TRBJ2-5	ASSLAAGETQY
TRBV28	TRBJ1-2	ASRSSSFRGLTMGGYT
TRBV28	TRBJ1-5	ASSLHTNQPQH
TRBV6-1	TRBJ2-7	ASSNSEQY
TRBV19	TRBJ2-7	ATRSTSGSLYEQY
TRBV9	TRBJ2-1	ASSDGLTVDNEQF
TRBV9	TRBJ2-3	ASSPRLAISTDTQY
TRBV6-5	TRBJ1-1	ASSYSFGRKNTEAF
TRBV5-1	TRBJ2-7	ASSQGANEQY
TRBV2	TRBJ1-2	ASSAGTGPTNYGYT
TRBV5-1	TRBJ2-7	ASSLAEGIYEQY
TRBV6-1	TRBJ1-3	ASGITLGGNTIY
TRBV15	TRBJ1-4	ATSRARGNEKLF
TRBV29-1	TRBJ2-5	SVEGQGNQETQY
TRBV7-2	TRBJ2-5	ASSQGGGRAAETQY
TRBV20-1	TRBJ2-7	SARLPSVTYEQY
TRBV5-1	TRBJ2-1	ASSPPGQGTDEQF
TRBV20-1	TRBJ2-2	SAREQGGPGELF
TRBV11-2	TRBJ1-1	ASSLGFEAF
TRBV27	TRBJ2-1	ASSFTGLAGVREQF
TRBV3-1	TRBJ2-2	ASSQVGNGELF